A single sample gave rise to the 21 T cell receptor beta chains below, sequenced in a study of shared clonotypes between healthy human individuals. Data came from immunoSEQ multiplex PCR; TCRdb stores just in-frame clones and leaves some out. The sample yields 450,000 to 500,000 clones, 70% to 85% seen once. Input material: PBMCs. These receptors all come from a woman aged 40 to 50 in good health. Some clones in this sample may be carry-over from other donors' samples.

The rearrangement uses TRBV20-1 and TRBJ2-2; D is uncertain. Germline-derived CDR1 and CDR2 are DFQATT and SNEGSKA (reference sequence). Trimming cost V 5 bases and J 5 bases, with 6 bases left between them. This CDR3 has 11 amino acids. In DNA form, the CDR3 reads TGCAGTGCTGGAATGACCGGGGAGCTGTTTTTT. Its protein product is CSAGMTGELFF.

The table lists this clone with a count of one. The chain has TRBV29-1 and TRBJ2-7, with 8 bases aligning to TRBD1. The CDR3 is 12 residues long. The junction had 5 bases not matched to a gene; V was cut back by 7 bases and J by 3 bases. Germline V gene lookup returns CDR1 SQVTM and CDR2 ANQGSEA. The CDR3 nucleotides are TGCAGCGCCAAGGACAGGGACTACGAGCAGTACTTC. This codes for CSAKDRDYEQYF.

CDR3 in DNA: TGTGCCAGCAGCCTACTCAGGGGGACCTACGAGCAGTACTTC. Translating gives CASSLLRGTYEQYF. This rearrangement joins TRBV7-8 to TRBJ2-7, with 7 bases fitting TRBD1. CDR3 size: 14 residues. The ends lost 5 bases at V and 2 bases at J; junction bases unmatched: 6. CDR1 SGHVS and CDR2 FQNEAQ come from the germline V gene.

J is TRBJ2-7 and V is TRBV9; D may be TRBD1 or TRBD2 (5 bases each). Trimming took 7 bases from V and 6 from J, leaving 17 bases between them. This CDR3 is 13 amino acids long. Germline CDR1 reads SGDLS; CDR2 reads YYNGEE. CDR3 DNA sequence: TGTGCCAGCTCCCCGGGACGTCTCGTCGAGCAGTACTTC. Its protein product is CASSPGRLVEQYF.

The chain couples TRBV11-3 to TRBJ2-1; D is possibly TRBD1 (6 bases). Germline CDR1 reads SGHNT; CDR2 reads YENEEA. V was shortened by 5 bases and J by 7 bases, with 12 bases between the two germline ends. The CDR3 has 13 residues. CDR3 region: CASSSTRGNEQFF. CDR3 bases: TGTGCCAGCAGCAGTACCAGGGGAAATGAGCAGTTCTTC.

This chain uses TRBV28 with TRBJ1-2; TRBD1 matches 12 bases. Germline CDR1 reads MDHEN; CDR2 reads SYDVKM. CDR3 size: 14 residues. Trimming removed 5 bases from V and 6 bases from J; junction bases left unmatched: 4. CDR3 amino acids: CASSTGTGGDGYTF. Written as DNA, the CDR3 is TGTGCCAGCAGTACCGGGACAGGGGGCGATGGCTACACCTTC.

A note on this clone: At the DNA level, this CDR3 is encoded by other sequences in the same sample as well. V gene TRBV4-1 combines with J gene TRBJ2-5; 11 nucleotides align to TRBD1. Germline trimming cut 0 bases from V and 5 bases from J; bases unmatched to any gene: 8. The germline V gene has CDR1 MGHRA and CDR2 YSYEKL. The CDR3 is made up of 17 amino acids. DNA for the CDR3: TGCGCCAGCAGCCAAGACCCGGGGACAGGGGGACGGGAGACCCAGTACTTC. This encodes CASSQDPGTGGRETQYF.

The chain recombines TRBV2 with TRBJ2-3, with D hard to call. The V end was cut by 3 bases, the J end by 2 bases, with 9 bases between. The germline gives CDR1 SNHLY, CDR2 FYNNEI. This CDR3 spans 14 amino acids. In nucleotides, the CDR3 is TGTGCCAGCAGTGATAGGGTCCTCACAGATACGCAGTATTTT. It is translated as CASSDRVLTDTQYF.

The chain carries TRBV7-9 and TRBJ2-7; D may be TRBD1 (6 bases). CDR1 is SEHNR and CDR2 is FQNEAQ in the germline V gene (reference sequence). V lost 6 bases, J lost 3 bases, and 18 bases lay in between. The CDR3 covers 15 residues. The CDR3 region has the DNA TGTGCCAGCAGACCCGGACAGCCGGGTTTCTACGAGCAGTACTTC. Protein sequence: CASRPGQPGFYEQYF.

V gene TRBV29-1 combines with J gene TRBJ1-2; no definite D call. Germline CDR1 SQVTM, CDR2 ANQGSEA. CDR3 length equals 12 residues. Trimming pared 4 bases from V and 5 bases from J, leaving 11 bases between. The CDR3 DNA sequence: TGCAGCGTTGCGCAGGCTATTTATGGCTACACCTTC. Translation: CSVAQAIYGYTF.

The gene calls are TRBV7-2 and TRBJ2-7, with no clear D. Per germline, CDR1 SGHTA and CDR2 FQGNSA. This CDR3 contains 12 residues. V dropped 5 bases and J dropped 2 bases, with 7 bases sitting between them. The DNA of the CDR3 is TGTGCCAGCAGCCCGGGTACCTACGAGCAGTACTTC. Translation gives CASSPGTYEQYF.

This clone was counted a single time. V gene TRBV5-1 combines with J gene TRBJ2-7; D is possibly TRBD1 (5 bases). The V gene's germline CDR1 is SGHRS and CDR2 YFSETQ. CDR3 size: 14 residues. Trimming stripped 1 base from V and 7 bases from J, with 15 bases between. The CDR3: CASSLTTLAGEQYF. The CDR3 nucleotides are TGCGCCAGCAGCTTGACGACCCTGGCAGGGGAGCAGTACTTC.

This clone was counted a single time. The chain uses TRBV5-8 and TRBJ2-3, with TRBD2 identical over 12 bases. This CDR3 region has 16 residues. With V trimmed by 0 bases and J by 4 bases, 3 bases remained unmatched. Germline V gene lookup returns CDR1 SGHTS and CDR2 YDEGEE. CDR3 amino acids: CASSLGTSGIADTQYF. The CDR3 region has the DNA TGTGCCAGCAGCTTGGGGACTAGCGGGATCGCAGATACGCAGTATTTT.

The CDR3 protein is CASTQTRLAGGYEQYF. CDR3 bases: TGTGCCAGCACCCAGACAAGACTAGCGGGAGGCTACGAGCAGTACTTC. J is TRBJ2-7 and V is TRBV28, with TRBD2 matching 13 bases. The germline V gene encodes CDR1 MDHEN and CDR2 SYDVKM. The ends lost 7 bases at V and 3 bases at J; junction bases unmatched: 9. The CDR3 is made up of 16 amino acids.

The gene calls are TRBV2 and TRBJ2-7, with a weak D call TRBD1 (6 bases). Germline V CDR1 and CDR2: SNHLY, FYNNEI. This CDR3 contains 12 residues. V was trimmed by 5 bases and J by 12 bases, leaving 17 bases between them. CDR3 DNA: TGTGCCAGCAGTTTAGATGTGGGACATTCGTACTTC. Protein: CASSLDVGHSYF.

This clone was detected a few times. The same CDR3 can be traced to other DNA sequences in this sample. The V and J genes are TRBV28 and TRBJ1-3; D is undetermined. Trimming removed 5 bases from V and 0 bases from J, with 14 bases in between. The CDR3 loop spans 16 amino acids. Per germline, CDR1 MDHEN and CDR2 SYDVKM. The CDR3 DNA follows: TGTGCCAGCAGTATCCGGACGGGCAGCTCTGGAAACACCATATATTTT. As protein: CASSIRTGSSGNTIYF.

This clone appeared once. The rearrangement uses TRBV7-6 and TRBJ2-1; perhaps TRBD2 as D (5 bases). Germline-derived CDR1 and CDR2 are SGHVS and FNYEAQ. With 5 bases removed from V and 7 bases from J, the gap between germline ends came to 15 bases. This CDR3 contains 14 residues. Here the CDR3 DNA reads TGTGCCAGCAGCCCCCGTCGGGGATGGAATGAGCAGTTCTTC. Protein sequence: CASSPRRGWNEQFF.

The chain joins TRBV5-1 to TRBJ1-4; D is uncertain. Trimming removed 0 bases at V and 3 bases at J, with 9 bases between. Germline V gives CDR1 SGHRS, CDR2 YFSETQ. This CDR3 has 15 amino acids. The CDR3 here is CASSLGRPSNEKLFF. Written as DNA, the CDR3 is TGCGCCAGCAGCTTGGGCAGGCCGTCTAATGAAAAACTGTTTTTT.

In its sample, this clone was seen once. The J gene is TRBJ2-1, the V gene TRBV7-3; D ambiguous. V was trimmed by 5 bases and J by 9 bases, leaving 14 bases between them. CDR1 and CDR2 from the germline V gene are SGHTA and FQGTGA. The CDR3 covers 13 residues. The CDR3 here is CASSALGRAEQFF. For the CDR3, the DNA is TGTGCCAGCAGCGCGCTCGGGCGAGCTGAGCAGTTCTTC.

The chain carries TRBV7-2 and TRBJ2-7; 9 bases fit TRBD2. CDR1 SGHTA and CDR2 FQGNSA come from the germline V gene. This CDR3 spans 18 amino acids. V shed 1 base and J 0 bases; nucleotides not matched to a gene: 10. The CDR3 coding sequence is TGTGCCAGCAGCTTAGGCCCAACTAGCGGGTTCAACTCCTACGAGCAGTACTTC. It yields the protein CASSLGPTSGFNSYEQYF.

V usage is TRBV9 and J usage is TRBJ2-1; D assignment may be TRBD1 or TRBD2 (5 bases each). Germline V lookup: CDR1 SGDLS, CDR2 YYNGEE. The CDR3 has 11 residues. Trimming stripped 3 bases from V and 12 bases from J, with 10 bases between. The CDR3 DNA reads as TGTGCCAGCAGCGGGCAGGGACCGCAGTTCTTC. Protein product: CASSGQGPQFF.